Presented here are 13 T cell receptor beta chains from one specimen sequenced in a study of T cell changes during pregnancy in multiple sclerosis. TCRdb keeps only in-frame clones here, not all; method: immunoSEQ multiplex PCR. The sample has about 67,000 clones, just over 90% seen once. The specimen comprised peripheral blood, sampled in the second trimester of pregnancy. All receptors come from a female donor with multiple sclerosis, enrolled in a pregnancy study.

This chain uses TRBV5-1 with TRBJ2-2, with 10 nucleotides matching TRBD1. The CDR3 contains 17 residues. Germline V gives CDR1 SGHRS, CDR2 YFSETQ. The V and J ends lost 4 bases and 4 bases, in that order; junction bases with no gene match: 10. The CDR3 here is CASSPNPTGGGTGELFF. Written as DNA, the CDR3 is TGCGCCAGCAGCCCGAACCCGACAGGGGGCGGCACCGGGGAGCTGTTTTTT.

The rearrangement links TRBV10-3 to TRBJ1-1; 10 nucleotides agree with TRBD1. With 6 bases clipped from V and 4 bases from J, the junction kept 11 bases outside the gene matches. The CDR3 is 16 residues long. CDR1 is ENHRY and CDR2 is SYGVKD in the germline V gene. The CDR3 DNA sequence: TGTGCCATCAGCGAGGGGACAGGGGTTTATCGCACTGAAGCTTTCTTT. It codes for CAISEGTGVYRTEAFF.

The genes are TRBV2 and TRBJ2-3, with TRBD2 matching over 12 bases. Germline V CDR1 and CDR2: SNHLY, FYNNEI. The CDR3 totals 15 residues. The trim removed 10 bases at V and 3 bases at J, leaving 8 bases unmatched. Written as DNA, the CDR3 is TGTGCCATAAGACTAGCGGGAGATTTTACAGATACGCAGTATTTT. It encodes CAIRLAGDFTDTQYF.

This clone was observed a single time. The V call is TRBV7-6, the J call TRBJ2-7; 8 nucleotides agree with TRBD2. V lost 1 base and J lost 3; bases outside the gene matches: 5. Per the germline V gene, CDR1 is SGHVS and CDR2 is FNYEAQ. The length of the CDR3 is 15 residues. Here the CDR3 reads CASSLELLAVYEQYF. The CDR3 region has the DNA TGTGCCAGCAGCTTAGAATTACTAGCGGTCTACGAGCAGTACTTC.

The chain employs TRBV6-1 and TRBJ1-1, with TRBD1 identical over 11 bases. This CDR3 spans 15 amino acids. Germline CDR1 and CDR2: MNHNS and SASEGT. With 4 bases clipped from V and 10 bases from J, the junction kept 11 bases outside the gene matches. The CDR3 DNA reads as TGTGCCAGCAGTGTCCGGCGGACAGGGGGCCCCGTAGCTTTCTTT. Its protein product is CASSVRRTGGPVAFF.

This clone was recorded only once. This chain links TRBV5-1 with TRBJ1-6; 7 bases map to TRBD1. The length of the CDR3 is 14 residues. V lost 3 bases, J lost 7 bases, and 4 bases stayed unmatched. The germline CDR1 and CDR2 sequences are SGHRS and YFSETQ. The CDR3 bases are TGCGCCAGCAGCTCCGGGACAGAAAATTCACCCCTCCACTTT. Protein: CASSSGTENSPLHF.

This chain uses TRBV25-1 with TRBJ1-4; D is possibly TRBD1 (5 bases). Germline CDR1 reads MGHDK; CDR2 reads SYGVNS. Trimming left V 3 bases short and J 3 bases short, with 11 bases between. The CDR3 spans 15 residues. For the CDR3, the DNA is TGTGCCAGCAGTGATGACAGTTTTCCTAATGAAAAACTGTTTTTT. Translating it yields CASSDDSFPNEKLFF.

Written as DNA, the CDR3 is TGTGCCAGCAGTCGACAGGGGGACACTGAAGCTTTCTTT. This translates into CASSRQGDTEAFF. The genes are TRBV25-1 and TRBJ1-1; 9 nucleotides match TRBD1. CDR1 and CDR2 (germline): MGHDK, SYGVNS. J lost 3 bases, V lost 5 bases, and 1 base had no gene match. The CDR3 totals 13 residues.

The chain is built from TRBV6-5 and TRBJ2-3, with 8 bases aligning to TRBD2. V gave up 0 bases and J gave up 1 base; unmatched junction bases: 3. Germline loops: CDR1 MNHEY, CDR2 SVGAGI. The CDR3 has 16 amino acids. In nucleotides, the CDR3 is TGTGCCAGCAGTTACTCGAGTAGCGGGGGCACAGATACGCAGTATTTT. It translates to CASSYSSSGGTDTQYF.

This chain uses TRBV27 with TRBJ2-3, with D maybe TRBD1 (5 bases). This CDR3 has 16 amino acids. The germline V gene encodes CDR1 MNHEY and CDR2 SMNVEV (reference sequence). V gave up 5 bases and J gave up 1 base, with 16 bases separating them. CDR3 in amino acids: CASSPIRVLRTDTQYF. CDR3 nucleotides: TGTGCCAGCAGTCCAATCAGGGTTCTACGCACAGATACGCAGTATTTT.

The chain combines TRBV4-3 with TRBJ1-1; D remains ambiguous. Germline values: CDR1 LGHNA, CDR2 YSLEER. Trimming cost V 0 bases and J 0 bases, with 8 bases left between them. The CDR3 runs to 15 residues. DNA of the CDR3: TGCGCCAGCAGCCAAGAAAACCTATTGAACACTGAAGCTTTCTTT. Protein sequence: CASSQENLLNTEAFF.

Only a few counts were recorded for this clone. The chain recombines TRBV5-1 with TRBJ2-5, with 7 nucleotides matching TRBD2. Germline-derived CDR1 and CDR2 are SGHRS and YFSETQ. The J segment lost 1 base and the V segment lost 4 bases, leaving 10 bases of the junction unmatched. The CDR3 is 16 residues long. The CDR3, as DNA: TGCGCCAGCAGCGGGAGGTATAGCGGGCCCCAAGAGACCCAGTACTTC. It yields the protein CASSGRYSGPQETQYF.

The CDR3 sequence is CASSHARREDTEAFF. In nucleotides, the CDR3 is TGCGCCAGCAGCCACGCACGAAGGGAGGACACTGAAGCTTTCTTT. V usage is TRBV4-1 and J usage is TRBJ1-1; D ambiguous. V lost 3 bases to trimming and J lost 3 bases, with 14 bases between them. CDR3 length: 15 residues. CDR1 MGHRA and CDR2 YSYEKL come from the germline V gene.